A single sample gave rise to the 31 T cell receptor beta chains below, sequenced in a study of beta chain features in type 1 diabetes. Expressed TCRB transcripts were sequenced after all isolated RNA was converted to cDNA. The data were produced by immunoSEQ multiplex PCR, yet TCRdb's version contains in-frame clones alone and is incomplete. The table has a few hundred thousand clones, 16% seen once. The antigens these receptors bind are not known. Study results and caveats: Patients with Type 1 diabetes showed moderately but significantly shorter TCRB CDR3s in all four CD4+ subsets.

The sample taken for sequencing was naive CD4+ T cells from blood. All receptors derive from a man aged 25-45 years with type 1 diabetes.

This clone was picked up a small number of times. The J gene is TRBJ2-1, the V gene TRBV29-1, with TRBD2 matching over 7 bases. After removal of 4 bases from V and 4 bases from J, the junction contained 10 bases not matched to a gene. Germline loops: CDR1 SQVTM, CDR2 ANQGSEA. This CDR3 is built from 15 residues. The CDR3 DNA is TGCAGCGTTGCGATTCTGGGGAGGGATTACAATGAGCAGTTCTTC. Protein sequence: CSVAILGRDYNEQFF.

This clone was seen a handful of times. The chain has TRBV4-3 and TRBJ2-1, with unresolved D. Trimming took 5 bases from V and 10 from J, leaving 12 bases between them. Per germline, CDR1 LGHNA and CDR2 YSLEER. The CDR3 extends over 12 amino acids. The CDR3, as DNA: TGCGCCAGCAGCTTTCAAGATGGGGAGCAGTTCTTC. As protein: CASSFQDGEQFF.

The chain uses TRBV30 and TRBJ2-7, with D perhaps matching TRBD2 (6 bases). CDR1 is GTSNPN, CDR2 SVGIG, per germline (reference sequence). Between the trimmed V and J ends, which lost 8 bases and 3 bases, there was a span of 14 bases. CDR3 length: 12 amino acids. The CDR3 DNA is TGTGCCGGGCGGGATTGGGGCTACGAGCAGTACTTC. Protein product: CAGRDWGYEQYF. The full variable domain, in which reference TRBV30 and TRBJ2-7 provide the parts outside the CDR3, is SQTIHQWPATLVQPVGSPLSLECTVEGTSNPNLYWYRQAAGRGLQLLFYSVGIGQISSEVPQNLSASRPQDRQFILSSKKLLLSDSGFYLCAGRDWGYEQYFGPGTRLTVT.

This clone was seen a few times. The V gene is TRBV29-1, the J gene TRBJ2-7, with 8 bases that match TRBD1. The CDR3 loop spans 13 amino acids. V was clipped by 7 bases and J by 3 bases; unmatched bases: 8. Germline CDR1 SQVTM, CDR2 ANQGSEA. CDR3 residues: CSAAGGRNYEQYF. CDR3 DNA: TGCAGCGCGGCAGGGGGCCGCAACTACGAGCAGTACTTC.

With respect to this clone: Other DNA sequences from this sample encode an identical CDR3 as well. V gene TRBV29-1 combines with J gene TRBJ2-5; 8 bases line up with TRBD2. Germline CDR1 SQVTM, CDR2 ANQGSEA. This CDR3 has 12 amino acids. The J segment lost 4 bases and the V segment lost 4 bases, leaving 2 bases of the junction unmatched. This CDR3 is CSVVSGGETQYF. The CDR3 nucleotides read TGCAGCGTTGTAAGCGGGGGAGAGACCCAGTACTTC.

This clone was seen more than once but under ten times. V and J are TRBV2 and TRBJ2-2; D remains ambiguous. Germline V gives CDR1 SNHLY, CDR2 FYNNEI. The CDR3 has 14 amino acids. V lost 7 bases, J lost 0 bases, and 9 bases lay in between. The CDR3 bases are TGTGCCAGCACGCCGAGGTCGAACACCGGGGAGCTGTTTTTT. As protein: CASTPRSNTGELFF.

This chain joins TRBV28 and TRBJ2-1; D possibly uses TRBD1 or TRBD2 (5 bases each). Trimming shortened V by 5 bases and J by 4 bases, and 15 bases separated the two germline ends. This CDR3 spans 15 amino acids. Germline CDR1 is MDHEN and CDR2 is SYDVKM. The CDR3 loop reads CASSSLAGAYNEQFF. The CDR3 nucleotides read TGTGCCAGCAGTAGTCTAGCTGGGGCTTACAATGAGCAGTTCTTC.

This clone has a handful of counts. The CDR3 sequence is CAWSAGTTEQFF. As DNA, the CDR3 is TGTGCCTGGAGTGCCGGGACAACTGAGCAGTTCTTC. The chain uses TRBV30 and TRBJ2-1, with TRBD1 as a possible D gene (6 bases). Germline V gene lookup returns CDR1 GTSNPN and CDR2 SVGIG (reference sequence). This CDR3 comprises 12 residues. Trimming left V 1 base short and J 9 bases short, with 10 bases between.

This clone has more than one count but fewer than ten. The J gene is TRBJ2-3, the V gene TRBV30, with D hard to call. The germline gives CDR1 GTSNPN, CDR2 SVGIG (reference sequence). The CDR3 covers 14 residues. The V gene lost 1 base and the J gene lost 2 bases, with 10 bases spanning the gap. The CDR3 DNA reads TGTGCCTGGAGTGAAAGCGCACTCACAGATACGCAGTATTTT. Its translation is CAWSESALTDTQYF. Complete variable domain (other parts from reference TRBV30 and TRBJ2-3): SQTIHQWPATLVQPVGSPLSLECTVEGTSNPNLYWYRQAAGRGLQLLFYSVGIGQISSEVPQNLSASRPQDRQFILSSKKLLLSDSGFYLCAWSESALTDTQYFGPGTRLTVL.

There are a few counts of this clone. The chain uses TRBV29-1 and TRBJ2-2, with D perhaps matching TRBD1 (5 bases). V was pared by 4 bases and J by 2 bases, with 11 bases between. The CDR3 is 14 amino acids. In germline, CDR1 is SQVTM, CDR2 ANQGSEA. DNA for the CDR3: TGCAGCGTTGTCGAGGACAATAACACCGGGGAGCTGTTTTTT. Its translation is CSVVEDNNTGELFF.

In nucleotides, the CDR3 is TGTGCCAGCAGCACCCGACAGGGCTTGGGCTATGGCTACACCTTC. Translating it yields CASSTRQGLGYGYTF. The V and J genes are TRBV9 and TRBJ1-2; 7 bases align to TRBD1. This CDR3 region has 15 residues. Per the germline V gene, CDR1 is SGDLS and CDR2 is YYNGEE. V was pared by 4 bases and J by 4 bases, with 10 bases of the junction left unmatched.

This clone was observed a handful of times. The chain is built from TRBV29-1 and TRBJ1-2; weak D call: TRBD1 (5 bases). Germline CDR1 and CDR2: SQVTM and ANQGSEA. There are 13 residues in the CDR3. V shed 6 bases and J shed 7 bases, with 18 bases lying between them. CDR3 DNA: TGCAGCGTGGTAAGCCCGGGACTAACTGGCTACACCTTC. It yields the protein CSVVSPGLTGYTF.

The chain employs TRBV4-1 and TRBJ2-1; 9 nucleotides line up with TRBD2. CDR1 MGHRA and CDR2 YSYEKL come from the germline V gene. The junction had 11 bases not matched to a gene; V was cut back by 0 bases and J by 8 bases. This CDR3 has 17 residues. DNA of the CDR3: TGCGCCAGCAGCCAAGATAGCCCGAGCGGGAGGTTTCATGAGCAGTTCTTC. This sequence encodes CASSQDSPSGRFHEQFF.

For this clone: This CDR3 is also generated by other DNA sequences in the sample. This sequence joins TRBV7-3 and TRBJ2-3; D is ambiguous. In germline, CDR1 is SGHTA, CDR2 FQGTGA. This CDR3 has 13 residues. The V end lost 2 bases, the J end lost 5 bases, and 8 bases lay between the germline ends. CDR3 loop: CASSLSSRDTQYF. The DNA of the CDR3 is TGTGCCAGCAGCTTATCCTCCCGAGATACGCAGTATTTT.

J is TRBJ2-1 and V is TRBV28, with 8 bases lining up with TRBD2. The germline gives CDR1 MDHEN, CDR2 SYDVKM. Losses at the gene ends were 3 bases for V and 7 bases for J; bases not matched to a gene: 5. CDR3 length equals 14 residues. CDR3 coding DNA: TGTGCCAGCAGTTTCGGTAGCGGGGTGAATGAGCAGTTCTTC. Its translation is CASSFGSGVNEQFF.

This chain joins TRBV4-2 and TRBJ2-6; no definite D call. V dropped 1 base and J dropped 3 bases, with 7 bases sitting between them. CDR3 size: 15 residues. Germline V gene data show CDR1 as LGHNA and CDR2 as YNFKEQ. CDR3 amino acids: CASSQVQVGANVLTF. The DNA of the CDR3 is TGTGCCAGCAGCCAAGTTCAGGTTGGGGCCAACGTCCTGACTTTC.

The chain employs TRBV6-6 and TRBJ2-1, with 10 bases aligning to TRBD1. Germline CDR1 is MNHNY and CDR2 is SVGAGI (reference sequence). With V trimmed by 7 bases and J by 8 bases, 11 bases remained unmatched. The CDR3 contains 15 residues. The CDR3 sequence: CASKTDRGRGDEQFF. CDR3 bases: TGTGCCAGCAAGACTGACAGGGGGCGAGGCGATGAGCAGTTCTTC.

This chain uses TRBV4-1 with TRBJ2-1; TRBD2 matches 12 bases. This CDR3 region has 16 residues. V shed 0 bases, J shed 9 bases, and the junction held 6 bases outside the gene matches. CDR1 is MGHRA, CDR2 YSYEKL, per germline. CDR3 bases: TGCGCCAGCAGCCAAGAACGGCTAGCGGGAGGGCCTGAGCAGTTCTTC. It yields the protein CASSQERLAGGPEQFF.

The J gene is TRBJ1-3, the V gene TRBV15; no definite D call. Germline CDR1 reads LNHNV; CDR2 reads YYDKDF (reference sequence). V dropped 0 bases and J dropped 3 bases, with 3 bases sitting between them. There are 13 residues in the CDR3. CDR3 coding DNA: TGTGCCACCAGCAGAGATTTTGGAAACACCATATATTTT. The encoded protein is CATSRDFGNTIYF. Full variable domain (remainder filled in from reference TRBV15 and TRBJ1-3): DAMVIQNPRYQVTQFGKPVTLSCSQTLNHNVMYWYQQKSSQAPKLLFHYYDKDFNNEADTPDNFQSRRPNTSFCFLDIRSPGLGDTAMYLCATSRDFGNTIYFGEGSWLTVV.

The chain employs TRBV25-1 and TRBJ2-7; D may correspond to TRBD1 or TRBD2 (5 bases each). The CDR3 sequence is 16 residues long. Germline V CDR1 and CDR2: MGHDK, SYGVNS. Trimming shortened V by 5 bases and J by 5 bases, and 22 bases separated the two germline ends. The CDR3 loop reads CASSPLPGRGVHEQYF. For the CDR3, the DNA is TGTGCCAGCAGTCCACTCCCGGGGCGCGGTGTCCACGAGCAGTACTTC.

This clone was detected only a few times. The V gene is TRBV29-1, the J gene TRBJ2-7; D is perhaps TRBD2 (6 bases). CDR1 is SQVTM and CDR2 is ANQGSEA in the germline V gene. CDR3 length: 12 amino acids. With 3 bases removed from V and 6 bases from J, the gap between germline ends came to 12 bases. The CDR3 sequence is CSVDLLAGEQYF. The DNA of the CDR3 is TGCAGCGTTGACCTACTAGCTGGCGAGCAGTACTTC.

This clone was observed a few times. V usage is TRBV19 and J usage is TRBJ2-5; tentative D call: TRBD2 (5 bases). The CDR3 extends over 15 amino acids. The germline V gene has CDR1 LNHDA and CDR2 SQIVND (reference sequence). V was trimmed by 3 bases and J by 2 bases, leaving 13 bases between them. CDR3 sequence: CASSMVGRFQETQYF. Written as DNA, the CDR3 is TGTGCCAGTAGTATGGTGGGGAGATTTCAAGAGACCCAGTACTTC.

The chain recombines TRBV28 with TRBJ2-7; 9 bases align to TRBD2. The germline gives CDR1 MDHEN, CDR2 SYDVKM. Trimming at V came to 8 bases and at J to 4 bases, leaving 3 bases not matched to a gene. The CDR3 is 12 amino acids. Here the CDR3 DNA reads TGTGCCAGCCAAGCGGGAGGATACGAGCAGTACTTC. Translation: CASQAGGYEQYF.

The CDR3 is CASSPKGVGETQYF. The CDR3, as DNA: TGTGCCAGCTCACCAAAGGGGGTTGGAGAGACCCAGTACTTC. This chain uses TRBV18 with TRBJ2-5; the D gene is possibly TRBD1 (6 bases). V lost 2 bases and J 4 bases, leaving 11 bases between the germline ends. The CDR3 runs to 14 residues. Germline loops: CDR1 KGHSH, CDR2 LQKENI.

This chain joins TRBV6-1 and TRBJ2-2; no definite D call. The CDR3 is 11 amino acids. CDR1 MNHNS and CDR2 SASEGT come from the germline V gene. V shed 2 bases and J shed 9 bases, with 4 bases lying between them. The CDR3 sequence: CASSEFRELFF. CDR3 nucleotides: TGTGCCAGCAGTGAATTCAGGGAGCTGTTTTTT.

This clone was seen more than once but under ten times. The chain joins TRBV2 to TRBJ2-1, with TRBD2 matching 9 bases. This CDR3 has 14 residues. In germline, CDR1 is SNHLY, CDR2 FYNNEI. The V segment lost 7 bases and the J segment 7 bases; nucleotides outside the gene matches: 8. The CDR3 sequence: CASKLLAGPNEQFF. The CDR3 bases are TGTGCCAGCAAACTACTAGCGGGTCCAAATGAGCAGTTCTTC.

The rearrangement uses TRBV29-1 and TRBJ1-1; D remains unclear. The CDR3 runs 10 residues. Trimming left V 7 bases short and J 4 bases short, with 7 bases between. CDR1 is SQVTM and CDR2 is ANQGSEA in the germline V gene. The CDR3 DNA reads TGCAGCGCAATTCTCACTGAAGCTTTCTTT. It translates to CSAILTEAFF.

There are a few counts of this clone. The rearrangement links TRBV2 to TRBJ2-1; D gene unclear. Germline CDR1 SNHLY, CDR2 FYNNEI. CDR3 size: 13 residues. The germline V and J ends were trimmed by 5 bases and 7 bases, with 12 bases remaining between them. DNA of the CDR3: TGTGCCAGCAGTACTTCCTGGATTAATGAGCAGTTCTTC. Its protein product is CASSTSWINEQFF.

The genes are TRBV19 and TRBJ2-6; 7 bases align to TRBD2. The CDR3 sequence is 13 residues long. V was clipped by 8 bases and J by 2 bases; unmatched bases: 0. Germline V lookup: CDR1 LNHDA, CDR2 SQIVND (reference sequence). This CDR3 is CASGTTGANVLTF. The CDR3 DNA reads as TGTGCCAGTGGGACTACTGGGGCCAACGTCCTGACTTTC.

The V gene is TRBV29-1, the J gene TRBJ1-1; D not resolved. Trimming stripped 7 bases from V and 0 bases from J, with 6 bases between. The germline V gene encodes CDR1 SQVTM and CDR2 ANQGSEA. The CDR3 has 11 amino acids. The chain's CDR3 is CSGRVNTEAFF. DNA for the CDR3: TGCAGCGGTCGGGTGAACACTGAAGCTTTCTTT.

In its sample, this clone was seen once. The rearrangement uses TRBV15 and TRBJ2-3; 8 bases map to TRBD2. The CDR3 is 19 residues long. Germline CDR1 LNHNV, CDR2 YYDKDF (reference sequence). The V segment lost 4 bases and the J segment 1 base; nucleotides outside the gene matches: 16. The DNA for the CDR3 is TGTGCCACCAGCACCTGGACTAGCTATCCCTCCCAGCGCACAGATACGCAGTATTTT. Its protein product is CATSTWTSYPSQRTDTQYF.